These 20 T cell receptor beta chains came from one sample sequenced in a study of T cell responses to AZD1222 COVID-19 vaccine. The assay was immunoSEQ multiplex PCR, and TCRdb's table has in-frame clones only and misses some. The sample records about 140,000 clones, 90% to 95% being singletons. The specimen was peripheral blood, collected after recovery from COVID-19. The receptors shown here come from an adult who had recovered from COVID-19.

This clone has a single count. The rearrangement links TRBV28 to TRBJ2-1, with D unresolved. Per the germline V gene, CDR1 is MDHEN and CDR2 is SYDVKM. The CDR3 contains 16 residues. Trimming cost V 5 bases and J 0 bases, with 14 bases left between them. CDR3 in amino acids: CASSPPTADSYNEQFF. The CDR3 DNA follows: TGTGCCAGCAGTCCACCCACCGCGGACTCCTACAATGAGCAGTTCTTC.

The gene calls are TRBV19 and TRBJ2-5, with D possibly TRBD2 on 5 matching bases. Trimming stripped 6 bases from V and 3 bases from J, with 11 bases between. This CDR3 region has 13 residues. Germline CDR1 LNHDA, CDR2 SQIVND (reference sequence). The CDR3 coding sequence is TGTGCCAGTAGGCCCACTAGGGAAGAGACCCAGTACTTC. Translated, it gives CASRPTREETQYF.

The V call is TRBV5-1, the J call TRBJ2-3, with a weak D call TRBD2 (6 bases). Trimming took 5 bases from V and 2 from J, leaving 21 bases between them. This CDR3 has 17 residues. From germline, CDR1 is SGHRS and CDR2 YFSETQ. DNA for the CDR3: TGCGCCAGCAGACGGAATATGGGATTAGCGGACACAGATACGCAGTATTTT. Translating it yields CASRRNMGLADTDTQYF.

This clone was recorded once. The chain joins TRBV14 to TRBJ2-2; no definite D call. The CDR3 is made up of 16 amino acids. Germline lookup yields CDR1 SGHDN and CDR2 FVKESK. Trimming cost V 4 bases and J 0 bases, with 12 bases left between them. Written as DNA, the CDR3 is TGTGCCAGCAGCCTCCGAGTTCTCGCGAACACCGGGGAGCTGTTTTTT. This codes for CASSLRVLANTGELFF. The full variable domain, completed using reference TRBV14 and TRBJ2-2, is EAGVTQFPSHSVIEKGQTVTLRCDPISGHDNLYWYRRVMGKEIKFLLHFVKESKQDESGMPNNRFLAERTGGTYSTLKVQPAELEDSGVYFCASSLRVLANTGELFFGEGSRLTVL.

This sequence joins TRBV27 and TRBJ1-2; D not resolved. V was shortened by 6 bases and J by 4 bases, with 6 bases between the two germline ends. The germline gives CDR1 MNHEY, CDR2 SMNVEV (reference sequence). The CDR3 runs to 11 residues. Here the CDR3 reads CASRNIYGYTF. The CDR3 DNA sequence: TGTGCCAGCAGAAACATCTATGGCTACACCTTC.

The chain recombines TRBV28 with TRBJ2-5; 10 nucleotides agree with TRBD1. V gave up 4 bases and J gave up 2 bases; unmatched junction bases: 1. Germline V CDR1 and CDR2: MDHEN, SYDVKM. The CDR3 is 14 amino acids. In nucleotides, the CDR3 is TGTGCCAGCAGTTCGGGACAGGGGCAAGAGACCCAGTACTTC. It yields the protein CASSSGQGQETQYF.

This clone showed up just once. V and J are TRBV10-3 and TRBJ1-1, with 9 bases matching TRBD1. V was pared by 7 bases and J by 4 bases, with 13 bases of the junction left unmatched. The CDR3 covers 16 residues. CDR1 is ENHRY, CDR2 SYGVKD, per germline. The CDR3 nucleotides read TGTGCCATCACCGAAGGGGACACAGGGGGCGGCACTGAAGCTTTCTTT. Its protein product is CAITEGDTGGGTEAFF.

This clone was detected only a few times. The chain recombines TRBV15 with TRBJ2-1; 13 bases agree with TRBD2. The CDR3 sequence is 14 residues long. Germline-derived CDR1 and CDR2 are LNHNV and YYDKDF (reference sequence). The junction had 2 bases not matched to a gene; V was cut back by 6 bases and J by 6 bases. CDR3 loop: CATRGTSGTNEQFF. Written as DNA, the CDR3 is TGTGCCACCAGAGGGACTAGCGGGACCAATGAGCAGTTCTTC.

The V gene is TRBV28, the J gene TRBJ1-2; 9 bases match TRBD1. The germline gives CDR1 MDHEN, CDR2 SYDVKM. J gave up 8 bases and V 6 bases, and 10 bases lay outside the gene matches. The CDR3 spans 14 residues. The CDR3 spells CASRAPGTGQGYTF. CDR3 DNA: TGTGCCAGCAGGGCCCCAGGGACAGGGCAGGGCTACACCTTC.

The gene calls are TRBV30 and TRBJ2-2; 10 nucleotides line up with TRBD2. The J segment lost 4 bases and the V segment lost 1 base, leaving 12 bases of the junction unmatched. CDR1 GTSNPN and CDR2 SVGIG come from the germline V gene (reference sequence). CDR3 length equals 18 residues. The CDR3 reads CAWSGLGGASGSTGELFF. In DNA, the CDR3 is TGTGCCTGGAGTGGGTTGGGGGGAGCTAGCGGGAGCACCGGGGAGCTGTTTTTT.

The chain combines TRBV19 with TRBJ1-2, with 10 bases fitting TRBD1. Trimming took 8 bases from V and 7 from J; bases not matched to a gene: 10. The CDR3 has 14 amino acids. The germline CDR1 and CDR2 sequences are LNHDA and SQIVND (reference sequence). The CDR3 DNA reads TGTGCCAGTCAAACTGACAGGGGGCAAGGTGGCTACACCTTC. Protein sequence: CASQTDRGQGGYTF.

This sequence joins TRBV3-1 (or the pseudogene TRBV3-2) and TRBJ2-5; D possibly matches TRBD1 or TRBD2 (6 bases each). The germline V gene encodes CDR1 LGHDT and CDR2 YNNKEL (reference sequence). V was shortened by 4 bases and J by 7 bases, with 16 bases between the two germline ends. CDR3 length: 14 amino acids. CDR3 residues: CASSPVGGKGTQYF. The CDR3 region has the DNA TGTGCCAGCAGCCCCGTAGGGGGGAAGGGGACCCAGTACTTC.

The chain employs TRBV5-1 and TRBJ1-2, with 7 positions matching TRBD1. The CDR3 sequence is 14 residues long. The germline gives CDR1 SGHRS, CDR2 YFSETQ. V was pared by 4 bases and J by 2 bases, with 5 bases of the junction left unmatched. The CDR3 DNA reads as TGCGCCAGCAGCACGGAAGGGGGCAACTATGGCTACACCTTC. Amino acid sequence: CASSTEGGNYGYTF.

This chain connects TRBV5-6 to TRBJ2-7; D is possibly TRBD2 (6 bases). Germline lookup yields CDR1 SGHDT and CDR2 YYEEEE. CDR3 length: 12 amino acids. V dropped 4 bases and J dropped 5 bases, with 10 bases sitting between them. The CDR3 region is CASSGEADEQYF. In nucleotides, the CDR3 is TGTGCCAGCAGCGGGGAGGCGGACGAGCAGTACTTC.

This chain connects TRBV19 to TRBJ2-7, with TRBD1 identical over 7 bases. Trimming removed 3 bases from V and 2 bases from J; junction bases left unmatched: 1. Germline V gene sequence: CDR1 LNHDA, CDR2 SQIVND (reference sequence). The CDR3 loop spans 13 amino acids. CDR3 in amino acids: CASSMQGAYEQYF. The CDR3 DNA reads as TGTGCCAGTAGTATGCAGGGGGCCTACGAGCAGTACTTC.

The chain uses TRBV9 and TRBJ2-5; tentatively, D is TRBD1 or TRBD2 (5 bases each). The CDR3 covers 14 residues. Trimming cost V 3 bases and J 3 bases, with 12 bases left between them. Germline loops: CDR1 SGDLS, CDR2 YYNGEE. CDR3 DNA sequence: TGTGCCAGCAGCGCCGGGGCATACGAAGAGACCCAGTACTTC. It encodes CASSAGAYEETQYF.

The chain joins TRBV7-6 to TRBJ1-1; TRBD1 matches 12 bases. V dropped 5 bases and J dropped 3; count of bases not matched to a gene: 4. CDR3 length: 15 residues. Per germline, CDR1 SGHVS and CDR2 FNYEAQ. CDR3 sequence (DNA): TGTGCCAGCAGCAAGGGGACAGGGGGCCACACTGAAGCTTTCTTT. Encoded protein: CASSKGTGGHTEAFF.

The chain employs TRBV6-5 and TRBJ2-1; no reliable D call. V was pared by 0 bases and J by 4 bases, with 13 bases between. Germline CDR1 is MNHEY and CDR2 is SVGAGI. This CDR3 spans 16 amino acids. DNA of the CDR3: TGTGCCAGCAGTTACTCGGTTCTTTCTACTTACAATGAGCAGTTCTTC. Translation gives CASSYSVLSTYNEQFF.

This clone was observed once. The CDR3 nucleotides read TGTGCCAGCAGTGATAGTGACAGGGGCCAAGAGACCCAGTACTTC. Translation: CASSDSDRGQETQYF. The chain employs TRBV2 and TRBJ2-5; TRBD1 matches 8 bases. V trimming: 3 bases; J trimming: 1 base; junction bases outside the gene matches: 4. In germline, CDR1 is SNHLY, CDR2 FYNNEI. This CDR3 contains 15 residues.

The chain is built from TRBV5-1 and TRBJ2-5; D perhaps matches TRBD2 (6 bases). Germline-derived CDR1 and CDR2 are SGHRS and YFSETQ. The CDR3 covers 15 residues. The V gene lost 4 bases and the J gene lost 3 bases, with 16 bases spanning the gap. DNA for the CDR3: TGCGCCAGCAGCCGAGACCCTAGCGTCAAAGAGACCCAGTACTTC. It translates to CASSRDPSVKETQYF.